This is a list of T cell receptor beta chains from one sample in a study of shared clonotypes between healthy human individuals. Generated by immunoSEQ multiplex PCR, the TCRdb table keeps only in-frame clones and is missing some. The table lists about 2 million clones, around 96% of them singletons. Sequencing used naive CD8+ T cells sorted from blood. The receptor source for this set is a man aged 18 to 29 in good health. CDR3s include the opening cysteine and the closing phenylalanine or tryptophan. Fields, in order: V gene, clone size, J gene, D gene, CDR3 DNA, CDR3 protein. A D gene is named only where the DNA matches it firmly. Some rows mark clone size as missing; the rest say once, few, many or name a class of expanded clone.

V: TRBV28; size: once; J: TRBJ1-1; D: TRBD1; DNA: TGTGCCACGGGTCCCGGGACAGGGGGCACTGAAGCTTTCTTT; CDR3: CATGPGTGGTEAFF
V: TRBV6-5; size: NA; J: TRBJ2-1; D: TRBD1; DNA: TGTGCCAGCAGTTCGGACAGGGGTTACGATGAGCAGTTCTTC; CDR3: CASSSDRGYDEQFF
V: TRBV7-9; size: NA; J: TRBJ2-2; D: TRBD1; DNA: TGTGCCAGCAGCCCCGTGGACAGGGAAAACACCGGGGAGCTGTTTTTT; CDR3: CASSPVDRENTGELFF
V: TRBV14; size: NA; J: TRBJ1-1; D: NA; DNA: TGTGCCAGCAGCCCGGTCTTGGGGGGTATGAACACTGAAGCTTTCTTT; CDR3: CASSPVLGGMNTEAFF
V: TRBV25-1; size: NA; J: TRBJ2-1; D: NA; DNA: TGCGGTAGCCGATATGAGCAGTTCTTC; CDR3: CGSRYEQFF
V: TRBV2; size: NA; J: TRBJ1-2; D: NA; DNA: TGTGCCAGCAGTGAAGCAGTACTGGCGGGACGGAACTATGGCTACACCTTC; CDR3: CASSEAVLAGRNYGYTF
V: TRBV27; size: NA; J: TRBJ2-1; D: NA; DNA: TGTGCCAGCACAGGGGGGAATGCGGTTGAGCAGTTCTTC; CDR3: CASTGGNAVEQFF
V: TRBV13; size: NA; J: TRBJ2-7; D: TRBD2; DNA: TGTGCCAGCAGCCACCAGACTAGCGGGTACGAGCAGTACTTC; CDR3: CASSHQTSGYEQYF
V: TRBV29-1; size: NA; J: TRBJ1-2; D: NA; DNA: TGCAGCGTTGAAGAAAGAGGGGTCGGCTATGGCTACACCTTC; CDR3: CSVEERGVGYGYTF
V: TRBV29-1; size: NA; J: TRBJ2-3; D: NA; DNA: TGCAGCGTTGAAGTCCCAGGACCAGATACGCAGTATTTT; CDR3: CSVEVPGPDTQYF
V: TRBV7-9; size: NA; J: TRBJ2-1; D: TRBD1; DNA: TGTGCCAGCACCCAGGGGGCGGATGAGCAGTTCTTC; CDR3: CASTQGADEQFF
V: TRBV2; size: NA; J: TRBJ2-5; D: TRBD2; DNA: TGTGCCAGCAGCCCCGGGACTAGCGGGGGGTTCCAAGAGACCCAGTACTTC; CDR3: CASSPGTSGGFQETQYF
V: TRBV6-5; size: once; J: TRBJ2-1; D: NA; DNA: TGTGCCAGCAGTCCCGGACAGAAGAGTGAGCAGTTCTTC; CDR3: CASSPGQKSEQFF
V: TRBV5-1; size: NA; J: TRBJ2-5; D: TRBD1; DNA: TGCGCCAGCAGCTTGGACAGGGGCCCCCAAGAGACCCAGTACTTC; CDR3: CASSLDRGPQETQYF
V: TRBV19; size: once; J: TRBJ1-2; D: NA; DNA: TGTGCCAGTAGTCCAGGGTCTGGCTATGGCTACACCTTC; CDR3: CASSPGSGYGYTF
V: TRBV25-1; size: NA; J: TRBJ2-7; D: NA; DNA: TGTGCCAGCAGTGATATCTGGGAGCAGTACTTC; CDR3: CASSDIWEQYF
V: TRBV2; size: NA; J: TRBJ1-1; D: NA; DNA: TGTGCCAGCAGTGAGAGCCCCGCAGGGACTGAAGCTTTCTTT; CDR3: CASSESPAGTEAFF
V: TRBV11-2; size: NA; J: TRBJ2-5; D: TRBD1; DNA: TGTGCCAGCAGTCTAGAGGGGGCGGTCATGGAGACCCAGTACTTC; CDR3: CASSLEGAVMETQYF
V: TRBV6-5; size: NA; J: TRBJ1-2; D: NA; DNA: TGTGCCAGCAGTTACTCGAGGGAAGGGATAGACTATGGCTACACCTTC; CDR3: CASSYSREGIDYGYTF
V: TRBV27; size: NA; J: TRBJ2-3; D: TRBD1; DNA: TGTGCCAGCAAGACAGGGGAGTTTTTGGATACGCAGTATTTT; CDR3: CASKTGEFLDTQYF
V: TRBV9; size: NA; J: TRBJ1-4; D: NA; DNA: TGTGCCAGCAGCCCGGGGACGGATGAAAAACTGTTTTTT; CDR3: CASSPGTDEKLFF
V: TRBV25-1; size: NA; J: TRBJ2-1; D: NA; DNA: TGTGCCAGCAGCAAACTAGCCGGGACCTACAATGAGCAGTTCTTC; CDR3: CASSKLAGTYNEQFF
V: TRBV6-1; size: NA; J: TRBJ2-1; D: NA; DNA: TGTGCCAGCAGTCGGGGCAGGGAGGTGAATGAGCAGTTCTTC; CDR3: CASSRGREVNEQFF
V: TRBV9; size: NA; J: TRBJ2-6; D: NA; DNA: TGTGCCAGCAGCCTTAACTCTGGGGCCAACGTCCTGACTTTC; CDR3: CASSLNSGANVLTF
V: TRBV9; size: NA; J: TRBJ2-7; D: NA; DNA: TGTGCCAGCAGCGTAGGGGGCGGGGTGGACTACGAGCAGTACTTC; CDR3: CASSVGGGVDYEQYF
V: TRBV30; size: NA; J: TRBJ1-1; D: NA; DNA: TGTGCCTGGAGTGTAGGAGGGAGGACTGAAGCTTTCTTT; CDR3: CAWSVGGRTEAFF
V: TRBV7-9; size: NA; J: TRBJ2-7; D: NA; DNA: TGTGCCAGCAGCCCCGGACATTCCTACGAGCAGTACTTC; CDR3: CASSPGHSYEQYF
V: TRBV5-1; size: NA; J: TRBJ1-1; D: NA; DNA: TGCGCCAGCAGCTCCGGTCGGGGGGGCGCGACGGATACTGAAGCTTTCTTT; CDR3: CASSSGRGGATDTEAFF
V: TRBV27; size: NA; J: TRBJ2-7; D: TRBD2; DNA: TGTGCCAGCAGTGCTAGCGGATACTACGAGCAGTACTTC; CDR3: CASSASGYYEQYF
V: TRBV21-1; size: NA; J: TRBJ2-7; D: NA; DNA: TGTGCCAGCAGCAAAGGGGCAGGGACAGCGAATTACGAGCAGTACTTC; CDR3: CASSKGAGTANYEQYF
V: TRBV4-1; size: NA; J: TRBJ1-4; D: NA; DNA: TGCGCCAGCAGCCAAGTATTATGGGGAAAACTGTTTTTT; CDR3: CASSQVLWGKLFF
V: TRBV29-1; size: NA; J: TRBJ2-7; D: NA; DNA: TGCAGCGTTGAAAAGGAGGAGGGCCTAATGGATGGCGAGCAGTACTTC; CDR3: CSVEKEEGLMDGEQYF
V: TRBV4-1; size: NA; J: TRBJ2-7; D: TRBD2; DNA: TGCGCCAGCAGCCCTACAGCGGGATACGAGCAGTACTTC; CDR3: CASSPTAGYEQYF
V: TRBV19; size: NA; J: TRBJ2-1; D: NA; DNA: TGTGCCAGTAGTATAGGGGCGGGCAGGGCTCCCTACAATGAGCAGTTCTTC; CDR3: CASSIGAGRAPYNEQFF